This T cell receptor beta chain was captured in a study of blood T cells in healthy people across ages. Next came a second PCR, run for about 6 to 12 cycles, which used a sample-barcoded 5' primer along with a J-beta primer mix. TCRdb reprocessed the 5' RACE reads via MiXCR and lists one record per CDR3 protein. The sample has approximately 800,000 distinct CDR3 sequences, 25% seen once. Study findings and constraints: Unsorted PBMC input precluded a conclusive naive versus antigen-experienced comparison. Naive T cell percentage strongly correlated with TCR beta diversity.

This CDR3 region has 11 residues. V lost 3 bases and J 11 bases, leaving 8 bases between the germline ends. CDR1 is SNHLY and CDR2 is FYNNEI in the germline V gene. This clonotype occurred a few times. The antigen is undetermined. The sample was also reused in another study, on T cells of mothers and their children.

The chain carries TRBV2 and TRBJ1-5; D is unresolved. This clonotype originated in a boy aged 10-17 years in good health. Sequencing was performed on blood. This CDR3 reads CASSDRSAQHF. The CDR3 nucleotides read TGTGCCAGCAGTGATAGGTCGGCCCAGCATTTT.